One and the same sample provided the 10 T cell receptor beta chains below, sequenced in a study of cytomegalovirus exposure and HLA in healthy donors. Sequencing used immunoSEQ multiplex PCR; TCRdb keeps in-frame clones, though not all of them. The sample carries about 300,000 clones, 88% recorded once. The sequenced sample was PBMCs. These receptors were collected from a woman aged 18 to 35 in good health and CMV-seronegative.

The chain recombines TRBV10-1 with TRBJ1-2, with TRBD1 identical over 7 bases. CDR1 WNHNN and CDR2 SYGVQD come from the germline V gene (reference sequence). V trimming: 0 bases; J trimming: 3 bases; junction bases outside the gene matches: 7. This CDR3 comprises 16 residues. CDR3 bases: TGCGCCAGCAGTGAGTCCATCGGGACAGACTACTATGGCTACACCTTC. The encoded protein is CASSESIGTDYYGYTF.

The gene calls are TRBV12-5 and TRBJ2-1; 7 bases are a match to TRBD2. Losses at the gene ends were 3 bases for V and 3 bases for J; bases not matched to a gene: 11. The germline V gene has CDR1 LGHNT and CDR2 FRNRAP. The CDR3 extends over 17 amino acids. The CDR3 spells CASGFITGGFYYNEQFF. CDR3 DNA: TGTGCTAGTGGTTTCATCACGGGAGGATTCTACTACAATGAGCAGTTCTTC.

The chain recombines TRBV6-6 with TRBJ1-4; possibly TRBD1 for D (5 bases). CDR1 is MNHNY, CDR2 SVGAGI, per germline (reference sequence). This CDR3 is built from 12 residues. V shed 6 bases and J shed 8 bases, with 10 bases lying between them. CDR3 protein: CASSRQGEKLFF. CDR3 nucleotide sequence: TGTGCCAGCAGCCGCCAGGGAGAAAAACTGTTTTTT.

The chain recombines TRBV27 with TRBJ2-7; maybe TRBD2 (5 bases). Looked up from germline, CDR1 is MNHEY and CDR2 is SMNVEV (reference sequence). Trimming took off 0 bases at V and 4 bases at J, with 16 bases between the two ends. There are 16 residues in the CDR3. CDR3 sequence (DNA): TGTGCCAGCAGTTTATCGAGTCCCCAGGAGGAGTACGAGCAGTACTTC. Translation gives CASSLSSPQEEYEQYF.

CDR3: CASSYGGTGNTIYF. The DNA of the CDR3 is TGTGCCAGCAGTTACGGGGGGACTGGAAACACCATATATTTT. The J gene is TRBJ1-3, the V gene TRBV6-5; D is possibly TRBD1 (5 bases). The germline V gene has CDR1 MNHEY and CDR2 SVGAGI. The CDR3 has 14 residues. V lost 2 bases to trimming and J lost 2 bases, with 7 bases between them.

This clone was observed a single time. The rearrangement uses TRBV29-1 and TRBJ2-1, with TRBD2 as a possible D gene (7 bases). This CDR3 is 14 amino acids long. Germline V gene lookup returns CDR1 SQVTM and CDR2 ANQGSEA. V lost 3 bases and J 9 bases, leaving 18 bases between the germline ends. The DNA for the CDR3 is TGCAGCGTTGATAGGGGGGGAGTCGGGGTTGAGCAGTTCTTC. The encoded protein is CSVDRGGVGVEQFF.

The chain combines TRBV5-1 with TRBJ1-3; no definite D call. CDR1 and CDR2 from the germline V gene are SGHRS and YFSETQ. Deletions cut 1 base from V and 4 bases from J, with 15 bases between. The CDR3 is 16 amino acids. CDR3: CASSLIGELRGNTIYF. For the CDR3, the DNA is TGCGCCAGCAGCTTGATTGGGGAGTTGCGCGGAAACACCATATATTTT. Drawing the rest from reference TRBV5-1 and TRBJ1-3, the complete variable domain is KAGVTQTPRYLIKTRGQQVTLSCSPISGHRSVSWYQQTPGQGLQFLFEYFSETQRNKGNFPGRFSGRQFSNSRSEMNVSTLELGDSALYLCASSLIGELRGNTIYFGEGSWLTVV.

The CDR3: CASSLQGTPIYEQYF. The CDR3 DNA follows: TGTGCCAGCAGCTTACAAGGGACACCAATCTACGAGCAGTACTTC. The rearrangement uses TRBV7-2 and TRBJ2-7; a weak D match, TRBD1 (6 bases). Trimming shortened V by 2 bases and J by 3 bases, and 14 bases separated the two germline ends. CDR3 length: 15 residues. Germline loops: CDR1 SGHTA, CDR2 FQGNSA.

This chain uses TRBV6-5 with TRBJ2-5; 12 bases match TRBD1. Per germline, CDR1 MNHEY and CDR2 SVGAGI. Germline trimming cut 6 bases from V and 5 bases from J; bases unmatched to any gene: 7. This CDR3 region has 15 residues. The CDR3 sequence: CASRLGTGGKETQYF. Written as DNA, the CDR3 is TGTGCCAGCAGACTCGGGACAGGGGGCAAGGAGACCCAGTACTTC.

The chain employs TRBV11-3 and TRBJ2-1; 9 nucleotides match TRBD2. Germline V gives CDR1 SGHNT, CDR2 YENEEA. The CDR3 consists of 17 residues. After removal of 5 bases from V and 1 base from J, the junction contained 9 bases not matched to a gene. The CDR3 coding sequence is TGTGCCAGCAGCCCCTCCTTGACTAGCGGATCCTACAATGAGCAGTTCTTC. Translated, it gives CASSPSLTSGSYNEQFF.